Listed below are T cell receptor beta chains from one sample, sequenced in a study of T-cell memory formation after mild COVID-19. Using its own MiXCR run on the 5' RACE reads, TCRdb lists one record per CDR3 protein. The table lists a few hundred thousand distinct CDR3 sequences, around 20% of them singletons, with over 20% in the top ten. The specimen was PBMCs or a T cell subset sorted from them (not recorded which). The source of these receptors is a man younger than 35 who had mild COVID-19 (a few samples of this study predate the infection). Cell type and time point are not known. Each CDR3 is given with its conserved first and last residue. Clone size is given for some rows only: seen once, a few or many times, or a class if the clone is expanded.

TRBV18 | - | CASSQQTATTDTQYF
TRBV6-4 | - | CASRPSGGHRKQFF
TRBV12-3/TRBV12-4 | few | CASSLAIAGIGETQYF
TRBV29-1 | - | CSVVSTVSEQYF
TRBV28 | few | CASSFHGPGELFF
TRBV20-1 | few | CSAAGQPNTEAFF
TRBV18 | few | CASSQPPWRTHTDTQYF
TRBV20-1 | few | CSASRGTTGELFF
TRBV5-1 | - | CASSSGFRGWSHEQYF
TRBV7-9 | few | CASSRTSRGGEAFF
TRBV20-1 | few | CSGTGLAGGPSHNEQFF
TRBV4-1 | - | CASSKGTGDYGYTF
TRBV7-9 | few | CASSPTMTGSYGYTF
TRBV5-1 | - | CASSLDPRLAKNIQYF
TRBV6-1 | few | CASSDWGDSGYTF
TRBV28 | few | CASSLSGAGEKLFF
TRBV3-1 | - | CASSQGGARNEKLFF
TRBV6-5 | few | CASSPSGQGVNEQFF
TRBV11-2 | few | CASSLSTHTGELFF
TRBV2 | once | CASRDPGQGFSYEQYF
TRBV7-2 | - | CASSPWGGVTGNNEQFF
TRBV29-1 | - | CSVRAGAAQETQYF
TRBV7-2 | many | CASSPRRGRSTDTQYF
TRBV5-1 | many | CASSGTGLKSYEQYF
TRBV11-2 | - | CASSSLDLHGYTF
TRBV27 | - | CASGQMNTEAFF
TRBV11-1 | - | CASSTRMGQGIADTQYF
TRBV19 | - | CASSIRHNQPQHF
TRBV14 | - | CATGQYSGNTIYF
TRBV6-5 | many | CASSYHTGNTEAFF
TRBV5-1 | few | CASSPGQVNYGYTF
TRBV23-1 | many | CASPGTALYNEQFF
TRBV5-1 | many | CASSFQGNTGELFF
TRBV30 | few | CAWSKLGQTKQFF
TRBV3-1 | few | CASSQAGEQFF
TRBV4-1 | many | CASSQGAKTRDAEAFF
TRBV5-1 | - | CASSLGGGLAHEQYF
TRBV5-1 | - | CASSLALRPSEQYF
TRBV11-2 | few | CASSSGLAGVHEQYF
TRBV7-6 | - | CASSSPGQGDIQYF
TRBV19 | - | CASSRGRGTGELFF
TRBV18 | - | CASSLGSMGPNTGELFF
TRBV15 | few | CATSRVTRGNTEAFF
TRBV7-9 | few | CASSLRPTAYNEQFF
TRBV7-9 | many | CASSPKGGAYEQYF
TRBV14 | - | CASSHRSYQETQYF
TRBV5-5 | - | CASSLRRLGTQYF
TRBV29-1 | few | CSVGGLLTSTDTQYF
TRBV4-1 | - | CASSQGMFINQPQHF
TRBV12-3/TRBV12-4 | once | CASSPRAGSIDYGYTF
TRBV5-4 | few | CASSPQGGKQYF
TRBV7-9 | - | CASSFVLARDTQYF
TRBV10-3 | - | CAIRGGEGSPLHF
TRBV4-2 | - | CASSQERGQANTGELFF
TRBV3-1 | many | CASSRPTGGRNEQFF